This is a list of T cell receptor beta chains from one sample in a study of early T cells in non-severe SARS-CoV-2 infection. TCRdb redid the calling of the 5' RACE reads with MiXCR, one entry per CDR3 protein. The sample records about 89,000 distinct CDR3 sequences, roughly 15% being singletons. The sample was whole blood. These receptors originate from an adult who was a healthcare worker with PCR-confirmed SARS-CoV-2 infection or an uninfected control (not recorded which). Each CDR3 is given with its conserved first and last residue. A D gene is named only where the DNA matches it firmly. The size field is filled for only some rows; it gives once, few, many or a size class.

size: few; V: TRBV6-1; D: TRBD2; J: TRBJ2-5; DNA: TGTGCCAGCAGTGGACTAGCGGGGGAAGAGACCCAGTACTTC; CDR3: CASSGLAGEETQYF
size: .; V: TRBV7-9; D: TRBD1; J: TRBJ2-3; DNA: TGTGCCAGCAGCCAGGGACAGGGGGTGCGAGATACGCAGTATTTT; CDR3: CASSQGQGVRDTQYF
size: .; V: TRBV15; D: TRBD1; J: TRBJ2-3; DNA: TGTGCCACCAGCAGAGGTACAGGGGTAATGGATACGCAGTATTTT; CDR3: CATSRGTGVMDTQYF
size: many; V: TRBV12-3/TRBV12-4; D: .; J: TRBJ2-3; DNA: TGTGCCAGCAACGTGTACGGATTGTCGCAGTATTTT; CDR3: CASNVYGLSQYF
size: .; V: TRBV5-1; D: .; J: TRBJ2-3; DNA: TGCGCCAGCAACCGAGCAGGGATTATCACAGATACGCAGTATTTT; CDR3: CASNRAGIITDTQYF
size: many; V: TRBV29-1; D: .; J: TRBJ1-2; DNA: TGCAGCGTCACCGGGAATGGCTACACCTTC; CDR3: CSVTGNGYTF
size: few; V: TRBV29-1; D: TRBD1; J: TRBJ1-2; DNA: TGCAGCGCTGGGACAGGCCTTTACTATGGCTACACCTTC; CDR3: CSAGTGLYYGYTF
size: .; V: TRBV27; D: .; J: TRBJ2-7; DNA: TGTGCCAGCAGTCTACCTAGCGAGTACTTC; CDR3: CASSLPSEYF
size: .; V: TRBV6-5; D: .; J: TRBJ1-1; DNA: TGTGCCAGCAGCCAGTCACTTCAGGGGTTCACTGAAGCTTTCTTT; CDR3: CASSQSLQGFTEAFF
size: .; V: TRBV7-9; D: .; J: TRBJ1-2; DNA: TGTGCCAGCAGCCCAAGCAATACGGCAGGGAAAGACTATGGCTACACCTTC; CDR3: CASSPSNTAGKDYGYTF
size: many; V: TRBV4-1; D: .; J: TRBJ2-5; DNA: TGCGCCAGCAGCCAAGATGTAGGTCGGGGATGGCAGACCCAGTACTTC; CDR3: CASSQDVGRGWQTQYF
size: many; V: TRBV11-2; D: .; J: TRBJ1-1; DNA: TGTGCCAGCAGCTTACACAGGGACACTGAAGCTTTCTTT; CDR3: CASSLHRDTEAFF
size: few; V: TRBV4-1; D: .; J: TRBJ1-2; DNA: TGCGCCAGCAAAGCAGCGGGCCTCAACTATGGCTACACCTTC; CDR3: CASKAAGLNYGYTF
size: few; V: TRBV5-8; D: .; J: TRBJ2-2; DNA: TGTGCCAGCACTCCTTGGGGGACAAAGAACACCGGGGAGCTGTTTTTT; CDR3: CASTPWGTKNTGELFF
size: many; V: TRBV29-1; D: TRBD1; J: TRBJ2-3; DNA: TGCAGCGTCGGGACAGGGCACCCCACAGATACGCAGTATTTT; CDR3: CSVGTGHPTDTQYF
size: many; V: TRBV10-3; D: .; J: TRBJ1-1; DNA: TGTGCCATCAGTGAGTCGGCCCCTACAGAGGTGAACACTGAAGCTTTCTTT; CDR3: CAISESAPTEVNTEAFF
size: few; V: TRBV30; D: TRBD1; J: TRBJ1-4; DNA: TGTGCCTGGAGGGCAGGGGGTAGCGCTAATGAAAAACTGTTTTTT; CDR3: CAWRAGGSANEKLFF
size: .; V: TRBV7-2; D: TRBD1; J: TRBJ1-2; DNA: TGTGCCAGCAGCTTAATGGGACAGGGGGTCGCCTATGGCTACACCTTC; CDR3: CASSLMGQGVAYGYTF
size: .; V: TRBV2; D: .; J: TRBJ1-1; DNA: TGTGCCAGCACCAACCGGGTCCCGAACACTGAAGCTTTCTTT; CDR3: CASTNRVPNTEAFF
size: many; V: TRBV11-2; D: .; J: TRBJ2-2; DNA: TGTGCCAGCAGCTTTTCCGGGACTGTCAACACCGGGGAGCTGTTTTTT; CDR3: CASSFSGTVNTGELFF
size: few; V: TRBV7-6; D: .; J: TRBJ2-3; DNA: TGTGCCAGCAGCTTACTCTCGGCTAACCCCACAGATACGCAGTATTTT; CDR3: CASSLLSANPTDTQYF
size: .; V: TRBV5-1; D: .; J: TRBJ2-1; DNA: TGCGCCAGCAGCTTGGCCGCGGATGAGCAGTTCTTC; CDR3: CASSLAADEQFF
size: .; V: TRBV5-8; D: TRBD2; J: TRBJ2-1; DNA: TGTGCCAGCAGCTTGGTGCTAGCGGGGATCCGGTTCTTC; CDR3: CASSLVLAGIRFF
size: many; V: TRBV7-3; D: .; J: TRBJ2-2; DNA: TGTGCCAGCAGCTCCCCTTTGACAGCAGGGGGGAACGTGGACACCGGGGAGCTGTTTTTT; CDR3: CASSSPLTAGGNVDTGELFF
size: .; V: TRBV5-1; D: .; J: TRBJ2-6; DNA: TGCGCCAGCAGCGTTGACACAGGGACCGGGGCCAACGTCCTGACTTTC; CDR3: CASSVDTGTGANVLTF
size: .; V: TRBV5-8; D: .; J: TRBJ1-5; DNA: TGTGCCAGCAGCCTGTACAGGAATCAGCCCCAGCATTTT; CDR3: CASSLYRNQPQHF
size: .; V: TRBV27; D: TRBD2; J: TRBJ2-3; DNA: TGTGCCAGCAGTTTGTTCAGCGGGGAAAGCACAGATACGCAGTATTTT; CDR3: CASSLFSGESTDTQYF
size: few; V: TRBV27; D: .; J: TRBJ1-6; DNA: TGTGCCAGCAGTAAAAGACACGAAAGACTTAATTCACCCCTCCACTTT; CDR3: CASSKRHERLNSPLHF
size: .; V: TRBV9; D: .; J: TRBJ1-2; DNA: TGTGCCAGCAGCGTCGGTACAGGGTACTATGGCTACACCTTC; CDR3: CASSVGTGYYGYTF
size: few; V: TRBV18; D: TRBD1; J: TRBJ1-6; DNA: TGTGCCAGCTCGCCACAGGGGCCGAGGAATTCACCCCTCCACTTT; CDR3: CASSPQGPRNSPLHF
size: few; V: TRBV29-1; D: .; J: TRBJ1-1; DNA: TGCAGCGCCTACATAGAAAACACTGAAGCTTTCTTT; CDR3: CSAYIENTEAFF
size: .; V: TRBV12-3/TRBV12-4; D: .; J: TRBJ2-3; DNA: TGTGCCAGCAGTTTTAGGGGGACAGATACGCAGTATTTT; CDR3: CASSFRGTDTQYF
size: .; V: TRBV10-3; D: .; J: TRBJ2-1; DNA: TGTGCCATCAGTTTACAAAAGGTTGGGGACAATGAGCAGTTCTTC; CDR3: CAISLQKVGDNEQFF
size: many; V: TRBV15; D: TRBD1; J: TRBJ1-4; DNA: TGTGCCACCAGCGGATATCCACAGGGGGGAGTTGGAAAACTGTTTTTT; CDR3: CATSGYPQGGVGKLFF
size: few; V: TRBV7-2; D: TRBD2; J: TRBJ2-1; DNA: TGTGCCAGCACCAAAATATCCAGTAGCGGGGGGGCCGTGGGAGAGCAGTTCTTC; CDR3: CASTKISSSGGAVGEQFF
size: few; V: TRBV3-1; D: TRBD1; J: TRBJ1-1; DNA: TGTGCCAGCACCCTGACAGGGCGTAAGGCTGAAGCTTTCTTT; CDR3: CASTLTGRKAEAFF
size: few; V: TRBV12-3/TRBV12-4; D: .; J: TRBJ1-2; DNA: TGTGCCAGCAGTTTACAGGCAGCACAACTCTATGGCTACACCTTC; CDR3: CASSLQAAQLYGYTF
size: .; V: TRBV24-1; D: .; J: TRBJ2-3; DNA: TGTGCCACCAGTGATTTCCCAAGTACAGATACGCAGTATTTT; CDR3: CATSDFPSTDTQYF
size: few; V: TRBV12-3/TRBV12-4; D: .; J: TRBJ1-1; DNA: TGTGCCAGCAGTTTAAGTCAGAACACTGAAGCTTTCTTT; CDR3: CASSLSQNTEAFF
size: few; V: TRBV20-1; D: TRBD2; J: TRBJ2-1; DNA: TGCTGTAGCGGGGGGGGTAGGAATGAGCAGTTCTTC; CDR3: CCSGGGRNEQFF
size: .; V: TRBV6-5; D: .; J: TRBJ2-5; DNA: TGTGCCAGCAGTTCCTACGGGGGCCAAGAGACCCAGTACTTC; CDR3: CASSSYGGQETQYF
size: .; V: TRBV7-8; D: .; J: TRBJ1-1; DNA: TGTGCCAGCAGCGGAGGCACAGCGAACACTGAAGCTTTCTTT; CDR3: CASSGGTANTEAFF
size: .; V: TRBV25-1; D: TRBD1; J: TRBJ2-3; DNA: TGTGCCAGCAGTGAGAGGGGGCGGGCAGATACGCAGTATTTT; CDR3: CASSERGRADTQYF
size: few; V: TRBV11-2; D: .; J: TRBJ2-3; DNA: TGTGCCAGCAGCTTAGGTTTCTGGGGCCTGATAGATACGCAGTATTTT; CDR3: CASSLGFWGLIDTQYF
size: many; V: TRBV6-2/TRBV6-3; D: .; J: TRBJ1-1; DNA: TGTGCCAGCAGACCCGTCGGCGCGGCGATGAACACTGAAGCTTTCTTT; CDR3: CASRPVGAAMNTEAFF
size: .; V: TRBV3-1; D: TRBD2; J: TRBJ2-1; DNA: TGTGCCAGCAGCCAAGAGGTTAGGCGGGGGGGCTCCAATGAGCAGTTCTTC; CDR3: CASSQEVRRGGSNEQFF
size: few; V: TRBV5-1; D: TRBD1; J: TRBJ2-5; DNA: TGCGCCAGCCGGACAGGGGGCTTAGAGACCCAGTACTTC; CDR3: CASRTGGLETQYF
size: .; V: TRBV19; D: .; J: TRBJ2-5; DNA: TGTGCCAGCCGGGACTCAGGGCGGGGAGAGACCCAGTACTTC; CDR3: CASRDSGRGETQYF
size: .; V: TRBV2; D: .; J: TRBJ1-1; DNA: TGTGCCAGCAGCGCCCGCTCCACAACCACTGAAGCTTTCTTT; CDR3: CASSARSTTTEAFF
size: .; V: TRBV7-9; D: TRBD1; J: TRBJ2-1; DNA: TGTGCCAGCAGCTTGACCGGGACAGGGAGGATTGAGCAGTTCTTC; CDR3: CASSLTGTGRIEQFF
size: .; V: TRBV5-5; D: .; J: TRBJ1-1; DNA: TGTGCCAGCAGCCCCAAGGGGATGGGCACTGAAGCTTTCTTT; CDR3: CASSPKGMGTEAFF
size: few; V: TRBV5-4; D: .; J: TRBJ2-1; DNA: TGTGCCAGCAGCCTCGGGGGGCCTTCCTACAATGAGCAGTTCTTC; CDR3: CASSLGGPSYNEQFF
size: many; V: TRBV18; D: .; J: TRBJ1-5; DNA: TGTGCCAGCTCACCAGGAAGCAATCAGCCCCAGCATTTT; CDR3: CASSPGSNQPQHF
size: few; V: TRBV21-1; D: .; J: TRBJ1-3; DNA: TGTGCCAGCCGGGACAGGGCTGGAAACACCATATATTTT; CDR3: CASRDRAGNTIYF
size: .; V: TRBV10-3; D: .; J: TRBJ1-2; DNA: TGTGCCATCAGTAGGACAGCTGCCGGGGGCTACACCTTC; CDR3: CAISRTAAGGYTF
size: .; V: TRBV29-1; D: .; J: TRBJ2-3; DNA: TGCAGCGCACGTTCTGGACTACGCACAGATACGCAGTATTTT; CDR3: CSARSGLRTDTQYF
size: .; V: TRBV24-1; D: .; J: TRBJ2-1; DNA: TGTGCCACCAGTGATTTCACAGGCCTGGGTGAGCAGTTCTTC; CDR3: CATSDFTGLGEQFF
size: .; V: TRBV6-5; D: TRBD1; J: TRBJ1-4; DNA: TGTGCCAGCAGTAGGGACAGTATTAATGAAAAACTGTTTTTT; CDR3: CASSRDSINEKLFF
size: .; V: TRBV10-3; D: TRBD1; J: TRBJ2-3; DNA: TGTGCCATCAGTTTAACGACCGGGACAGCTAGCACAGATACGCAGTATTTT; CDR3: CAISLTTGTASTDTQYF